Listed below are T cell receptor beta chains from one sample, sequenced in a study of breast tumors, draining lymph nodes, adjacent tissues. In TCRdb, the multiplex PCR reads were re-called with MiXCR into one record per CDR3 protein. The repertoire holds 11,000 or so distinct CDR3 sequences, with approximately 55% as singletons. The sample taken for sequencing was breast tumor tissue. The receptors were gathered from a female donor with breast cancer. Some clones in this sample may be carry-over from other donors' samples. The CDR3 runs from the conserved cysteine through the conserved F or W. D genes are given only for firm matches. Clone sizes are given selectively: once, few, many, or a class where the clone is expanded.

length	size	D	J	V	CDR3	DNA
15	-	-	TRBJ2-1	TRBV24-1	CATSDARQIYNEQFF	TGTGCCACCAGTGATGCACGACAGATTTACAATGAGCAGTTCTTC
15	-	TRBD2	TRBJ2-3	TRBV6-5	CASSRTSGGTDTQYF	TGTGCCAGCAGCCGGACTAGCGGGGGGACAGATACGCAGTATTTT
12	-	-	TRBJ1-2	TRBV2	CASSEFLYGYTF	TGTGCCAGCAGTGAATTTCTCTATGGCTACACCTTC
15	few	TRBD2	TRBJ2-5	TRBV6-6	CASSSRTSGKETQYF	TGTGCCAGCAGTTCCAGGACTAGCGGAAAAGAGACCCAGTACTTC
14	-	-	TRBJ1-1	TRBV6-5	CASSYGMEDTEAFF	TGTGCCAGCAGCTATGGGATGGAGGACACTGAAGCTTTCTTT
13	once	-	TRBJ1-4	TRBV20-1	CSARAATNEKLFF	TGCAGTGCTAGGGCAGCAACTAATGAAAAACTGTTTTTT
12	many	-	TRBJ2-7	TRBV18	CASSPEGYEQYF	TGTGCCAGCTCACCCGAGGGGTACGAGCAGTACTTC
13	few	-	TRBJ2-3	TRBV5-4	CASSEESTDTQYF	TGTGCCAGCAGCGAGGAAAGCACAGATACGCAGTATTTT
11	-	-	TRBJ1-4	TRBV28	CASSWREKLFF	TGTGCCAGCAGTTGGAGGGAAAAACTGTTTTTT
14	-	-	TRBJ1-3	TRBV5-1	CASSPNREGNTIYF	TGCGCCAGCAGCCCCAACAGGGAGGGAAACACCATATATTTT
13	many	-	TRBJ1-2	TRBV27	CASSPGTGYGYTF	TGTGCCAGCAGCCCGGGGACTGGCTATGGCTACACCTTC
17	-	-	TRBJ1-4	TRBV4-2	CASSQESWDLGNEKLFF	TGTGCCAGCAGCCAAGAATCCTGGGATTTGGGGAATGAAAAACTGTTTTTT
15	medium-sized	-	TRBJ2-7	TRBV6-5	CASSHSLGLVYEQYF	TGTGCCAGCAGTCACTCGCTAGGGTTAGTCTACGAGCAGTACTTC
14	-	TRBD2	TRBJ2-3	TRBV20-1	CSARGLAGTDTQYF	TGCAGTGCTAGAGGACTAGCGGGCACAGATACGCAGTATTTT